The 22 T cell receptor beta chains listed next were all sequenced from one sample in a study of PD-L1 blockade in urothelial cancer (dated by TCRdb to the late 2010s). To prepare the library, the immunoSEQ multiplex PCR assay was applied. TCRdb took over this immuneACCESS table, retaining in-frame rearrangements with V and J assigned. Such tables are incomplete; in checked studies, under half of the missing clones stem from an unresolved V gene, and the remainder is unexplained. The sample has about 72,000 clones on record, 90% of them singletons. The ten most abundant clones make up under 6% of the sample. Taken with the paper, the label for time point translates to: pretreatment peripheral blood. The sample was PBMCs, taken around atezolizumab (anti-PD-L1) treatment. All receptors come from a man between 65 and 85 years old with urothelial cancer.

The chain couples TRBV5-4 to TRBJ2-7, with 12 bases identical to TRBD2. V gave up 1 base and J gave up 2 bases; unmatched junction bases: 7. Germline CDR1 and CDR2: SGHNT and YYREEE (reference sequence). This CDR3 has 17 amino acids. CDR3 loop: CASSLRLAGVLPYEQYF. CDR3 DNA: TGTGCCAGCAGCTTGAGACTAGCGGGAGTTCTACCCTACGAGCAGTACTTC.

V gene TRBV5-8 combines with J gene TRBJ1-4, with TRBD1 matching over 11 bases. Trimming took 4 bases from V and 10 from J; bases not matched to a gene: 6. The CDR3 consists of 14 residues. CDR1 SGHTS and CDR2 YDEGEE come from the germline V gene. The CDR3 is CASSQGQGVGKLFF. CDR3 bases: TGTGCCAGCAGCCAGGGACAGGGGGTAGGAAAACTGTTTTTT. Full variable domain (remainder filled in from reference TRBV5-8 and TRBJ1-4): EAGVTQSPTHLIKTRGQQATLRCSPISGHTSVYWYQQALGLGLQFLLWYDEGEERNRGNFPPRFSGRQFPNYSSELNVNALELEDSALYLCASSQGQGVGKLFFGSGTQLSVL.

The rearrangement links TRBV5-1 to TRBJ2-3; TRBD2 agrees at 12 bases. The ends lost 5 bases at V and 5 bases at J; junction bases unmatched: 6. The CDR3 covers 15 residues. CDR1 SGHRS and CDR2 YFSETQ come from the germline V gene. CDR3 coding DNA: TGCGCCAGCAGTTGGACTAGCGGGACGAGAGATACGCAGTATTTT. It translates to CASSWTSGTRDTQYF.

The genes are TRBV11-2 and TRBJ2-5, with TRBD2 matching over 15 bases. This CDR3 region has 16 residues. The germline V gene has CDR1 SGHAT and CDR2 FQNNGV. The V and J ends lost 4 bases and 7 bases, in that order; junction bases with no gene match: 7. CDR3 sequence: CASSYSGTSGRSTQYF. In DNA, the CDR3 is TGTGCCAGCAGCTACTCGGGGACTAGCGGGAGGTCGACCCAGTACTTC.

CDR3 bases: TGTGCGAGCGGCGGGAAGGGCTCCTACGAGCAGTACTTC. This translates into CASGGKGSYEQYF. The chain links TRBV28 to TRBJ2-7, with D perhaps matching TRBD2 (6 bases). This CDR3 is built from 13 residues. Germline lookup yields CDR1 MDHEN and CDR2 SYDVKM.

The gene calls are TRBV6-1 and TRBJ1-1; D is unclear. Germline loops: CDR1 MNHNS, CDR2 SASEGT. Trimming pared 2 bases from V and 5 bases from J, leaving 9 bases between. This CDR3 has 13 residues. CDR3: CASSELEGTEAFF. CDR3 in DNA: TGTGCCAGCAGTGAACTTGAGGGTACTGAAGCTTTCTTT.

Note on this clone: Germline is not matched at one junction end, which may reflect a read error. The rearrangement joins TRBV28 to TRBJ2-7; 7 bases agree with TRBD2. This CDR3 has 13 amino acids. The V gene's germline CDR1 is MDHEN and CDR2 SYDVKM. This CDR3 reads CASRLSGAYEQYF. CDR3 bases: TGTGCCAGCCGTTTAAGCGGGGCTTACGAGCAGTACTTC. Complete variable domain (other parts from reference TRBV28 and TRBJ2-7): DVKVTQSSRYLVKRTGEKVFLECVQDMDHENMFWYRQDPGLGLRLIYFSYDVKMKEKGDIPEGYSVSREKKERFSLILESASTNQTSMYLCASRLSGAYEQYFGPGTRLTVT.

This chain uses TRBV11-2 with TRBJ2-1, with unresolved D. This CDR3 contains 11 residues. Trimming left V 5 bases short and J 7 bases short, with 6 bases between. Per germline, CDR1 SGHAT and CDR2 FQNNGV. This CDR3 is CASSPGNEQFF. The CDR3 nucleotides read TGTGCCAGCAGCCCCGGTAATGAGCAGTTCTTC.

This clone has a single count. The gene calls are TRBV18 and TRBJ1-1; D is unclear. Germline-derived CDR1 and CDR2 are KGHSH and LQKENI. The CDR3 runs 14 residues. Trimming cost V 2 bases and J 3 bases, with 10 bases left between them. CDR3 DNA sequence: TGTGCCAGCTCACCATGGCAGATCGACACTGAAGCTTTCTTT. Its protein is CASSPWQIDTEAFF.

The rearrangement links TRBV11-2 to TRBJ1-5, with TRBD1 matching over 9 bases. The CDR3 sequence is 13 residues long. CDR1 is SGHAT and CDR2 is FQNNGV in the germline V gene. The junction had 3 bases not matched to a gene; V was cut back by 5 bases and J by 7 bases. CDR3 in DNA: TGTGCCAGCAGCCGGACAGGGGAACAGCCCCAGCATTTT. This translates into CASSRTGEQPQHF.

V gene TRBV10-1 combines with J gene TRBJ2-7; D is undetermined. This CDR3 has 14 amino acids. V was shortened by 1 base and J by 2 bases, with 9 bases between the two germline ends. The germline V gene has CDR1 WNHNN and CDR2 SYGVQD (reference sequence). The CDR3 DNA reads as TGCGCCAGCAGTGAGTTGGGCTTACCCTACGAGCAGTACTTC. It codes for CASSELGLPYEQYF.

This clone showed up just once. The chain employs TRBV27 and TRBJ1-5; the match to TRBD1 covers 12 bases. The germline V gene encodes CDR1 MNHEY and CDR2 SMNVEV (reference sequence). Unmatched junction bases numbered 10, after V lost 6 bases and J lost 4 bases. The CDR3 runs to 17 residues. The CDR3 sequence is CASSPNRDRGRNQPQHF. DNA of the CDR3: TGTGCCAGCAGCCCAAACCGGGACAGGGGGCGGAATCAGCCCCAGCATTTT.

In regard to this clone: Other DNA sequences in this sample translate to the same CDR3. The CDR3 DNA follows: TGCGCCAGCAGCTTGGCGCGCGGAGCGAACACCGGGGAGCTGTTTTTT. Protein: CASSLARGANTGELFF. V and J are TRBV5-1 and TRBJ2-2; no firm D call. This CDR3 has 16 residues. Looked up from germline, CDR1 is SGHRS and CDR2 is YFSETQ. Trimming left V 0 bases short and J 0 bases short, with 9 bases between.

The chain carries TRBV28 and TRBJ1-4; D ambiguous. This CDR3 is built from 17 residues. Per the germline V gene, CDR1 is MDHEN and CDR2 is SYDVKM. The ends were cut back, 2 bases at V and 0 bases at J, with 13 bases in the middle. CDR3 DNA: TGTGCCAGCAGTTTAGGTGGAGTTATTGCAACTAATGAAAAACTGTTTTTT. It encodes CASSLGGVIATNEKLFF.

This chain links TRBV6-5 with TRBJ2-4; D perhaps matches TRBD2 (7 bases). Germline V gives CDR1 MNHEY, CDR2 SVGAGI. The germline V and J ends were trimmed by 6 bases and 5 bases, with 17 bases remaining between them. The CDR3 totals 15 residues. CDR3 DNA: TGTGCCAGCAGAAGGGGCGGGGGCTCGGAAAACATTCAGTACTTC. Its protein product is CASRRGGGSENIQYF.

The chain carries TRBV10-3 and TRBJ1-2; D is undetermined. The CDR3 totals 14 residues. The germline gives CDR1 ENHRY, CDR2 SYGVKD. Trimming removed 4 bases at V and 4 bases at J, with 13 bases between. CDR3 protein: CAISAGRGTYGYTF. The DNA of the CDR3 is TGTGCCATCAGTGCGGGTCGGGGTACCTATGGCTACACCTTC.

The table lists this clone with a few counts. This rearrangement joins TRBV4-1 to TRBJ1-1; 8 bases fit TRBD1. Germline V gene lookup returns CDR1 MGHRA and CDR2 YSYEKL. The V segment lost 8 bases and the J segment 2 bases; nucleotides outside the gene matches: 16. This CDR3 comprises 17 residues. This CDR3 reads CASELGEPGQDNTEAFF. CDR3 coding DNA: TGCGCCAGCGAACTCGGAGAACCGGGACAGGATAACACTGAAGCTTTCTTT.

This chain uses TRBV6-5 with TRBJ2-1; TRBD2 matches 7 bases. This CDR3 comprises 15 residues. CDR1 is MNHEY, CDR2 SVGAGI, per germline. V lost 6 bases, J lost 2 bases, and 7 bases stayed unmatched. Here the CDR3 DNA reads TGTGCCAGCAGCGCTACTAGCGACCCCTACAATGAGCAGTTCTTC. As protein: CASSATSDPYNEQFF.

This sequence joins TRBV28 and TRBJ2-1; 7 bases fit TRBD1. Germline V gene sequence: CDR1 MDHEN, CDR2 SYDVKM. This CDR3 is 18 amino acids long. V was pared by 1 base and J by 0 bases, with 9 bases of the junction left unmatched. CDR3 loop: CASSLYRGVIISYNEQFF. CDR3 nucleotides: TGTGCCAGCAGTTTATACAGGGGAGTTATCATCTCCTACAATGAGCAGTTCTTC.

The CDR3 protein is CASTDFKAFF. As DNA, the CDR3 is TGTGCCAGCACTGATTTTAAAGCTTTCTTT. The chain has TRBV6-1 and TRBJ1-1; no clear D gene. The CDR3 extends over 10 amino acids. Deletions cut 7 bases from V and 9 bases from J, with 9 bases between. Germline CDR1 and CDR2: MNHNS and SASEGT.

This clone was detected ten times or more. The chain recombines TRBV28 with TRBJ2-2; 11 nucleotides align to TRBD1. CDR3 length: 14 amino acids. The ends lost 6 bases at V and 5 bases at J; junction bases unmatched: 2. Germline V gene lookup returns CDR1 MDHEN and CDR2 SYDVKM. The CDR3 nucleotides read TGTGCCAGCAGAGGACAGGGGGCAACCGGGGAGCTGTTTTTT. Translation: CASRGQGATGELFF.

The V call is TRBV19, the J call TRBJ2-7, with unresolved D. This CDR3 is built from 14 residues. Germline CDR1 is LNHDA and CDR2 is SQIVND (reference sequence). The V end lost 1 base, the J end lost 2 bases, and 9 bases lay between the germline ends. CDR3 residues: CASSIGHGTYEQYF. The DNA of the CDR3 is TGTGCCAGTAGTATAGGTCACGGTACCTACGAGCAGTACTTC.